Sequencing of this T cell receptor beta chain was carried out in a study of sequential checkpoint blockade in melanoma. The treatment here: randomized to nivolumab then ipilimumab (arm A) or the reverse (arm B). V lost 1 base and J 6 bases, leaving 13 bases between the germline ends. This CDR3 spans 14 amino acids. Germline V gives CDR1 SGHDT, CDR2 YYEEEE. The repertoire was sequenced with immunoSEQ multiplex PCR; TCRdb's copy has only in-frame clones and lacks some. The table records over 10,000 clones, 70% to 85% of them present only once. The clonotype comes from a human donor with melanoma. The rearrangement uses TRBV5-6 and TRBJ1-2; D might be TRBD1 (6 bases). The sequencing used CD8+ T cells sorted from blood (inferred from file names), collected from a patient given nivolumab and ipilimumab in sequence. The CDR3 DNA follows: TGTGCCAGCAGCTTGCATATAGGGGGGGATGGCTACACCTTC. This encodes CASSLHIGGDGYTF.